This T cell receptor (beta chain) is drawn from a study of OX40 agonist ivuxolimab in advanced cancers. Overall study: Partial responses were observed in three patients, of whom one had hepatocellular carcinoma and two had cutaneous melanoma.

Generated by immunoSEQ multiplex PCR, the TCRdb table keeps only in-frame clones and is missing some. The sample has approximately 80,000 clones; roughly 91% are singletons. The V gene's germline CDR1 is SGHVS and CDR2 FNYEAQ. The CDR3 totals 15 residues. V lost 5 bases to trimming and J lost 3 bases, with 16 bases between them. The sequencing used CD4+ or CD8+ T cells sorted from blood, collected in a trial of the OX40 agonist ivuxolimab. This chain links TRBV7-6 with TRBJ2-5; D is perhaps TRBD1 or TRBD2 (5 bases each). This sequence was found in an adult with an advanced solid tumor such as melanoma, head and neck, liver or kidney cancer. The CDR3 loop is CASSLRGFREETQYF. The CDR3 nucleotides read TGTGCCAGCAGCCTGAGGGGTTTTCGGGAAGAGACCCAGTACTTC.